The TCR beta chain under discussion was sequenced for a study of blood T cell repertoires in COVID-19. V lost 0 bases, J lost 7 bases, and 13 bases lay in between. Germline lookup yields CDR1 SGHRS and CDR2 YFSETQ. The CDR3 sequence is 14 residues long. This clone was observed a few times. In the source study's methods: Estimated nucleated cell counts came from reference gene primer amplification. The protocol was immunoSEQ multiplex PCR, while the TCRdb copy is restricted to in-frame clones and leaves out a portion. The V and J calls and the clone size are those of that table, but D and trimming were determined from the DNA. The sample consists of some 670,000 clones, around 89% of them appearing once.

This TCR was sampled from a woman under 30 with acute or convalescent COVID-19. The sample comprised peripheral blood. The gene calls are TRBV5-1 and TRBJ1-2; possibly TRBD1 for D (6 bases). DNA of the CDR3: TGCGCCAGCAGCTTGGCGGGACAACCCGTTGGCTACACCTTC. It specifies CASSLAGQPVGYTF.